One sample yielded the 27 T cell receptor beta chains listed below, sequenced in a study of T-cell reconstitution after alpha-beta-depleted transplantation in children. The TCRbeta library was prepared with unique molecular identifiers. TCRdb analysed the PCR reads with MiXCR anew, one entry per CDR3 protein. The table has 500,000 to 650,000 distinct CDR3 sequences, 9.5% to 12% seen once. Sequenced material: PBMCs, mostly from graft donor cells, taken 180 days after TCRalphabeta/CD19-depleted stem cell transplant. These receptors were collected from a female patient aged 2 to 10 who had a stem cell transplant for aplastic anemia, so the T cells may come from the graft donor.

This clonotype was counted a few times. V usage is TRBV7-9 and J usage is TRBJ2-2, with 10 bases fitting TRBD1. The CDR3 is 15 amino acids. J gave up 5 bases and V 6 bases, and 6 bases lay outside the gene matches. CDR1 and CDR2 (germline): SEHNR, FQNEAQ (reference sequence). The CDR3 bases are TGTGCCAGCAGGACAGACAGGGGGCGAACCGGGGAGCTGTTTTTT. It is translated as CASRTDRGRTGELFF. Full variable domain (rest looked up from reference TRBV7-9 and TRBJ2-2): DTGVSQNPRHKITKRGQNVTFRCDPISEHNRLYWYRQTLGQGPEFLTYFQNEAQLEKSRLLSDRFSAERPKGSFSTLEIQRTEQGDSAMYLCASRTDRGRTGELFFGEGSRLTVL.

A few counts support this clonotype. This chain links TRBV28 with TRBJ2-2; maybe TRBD2 (5 bases). The germline V gene has CDR1 MDHEN and CDR2 SYDVKM. The CDR3 consists of 14 residues. Trimming shortened V by 6 bases and J by 3 bases, and 11 bases separated the two germline ends. CDR3 region: CASRPGTYTGELFF. The CDR3 nucleotides read TGTGCCAGCAGGCCGGGAACTTACACCGGGGAGCTGTTTTTT.

Ten or more counts support this clonotype. The CDR3 reads CASSPPEYANTGELFF. The CDR3 nucleotides are TGCGCCAGCAGCCCTCCGGAGTATGCAAACACCGGGGAGCTGTTTTTT. The V and J genes are TRBV5-1 and TRBJ2-2, with D hard to call. Per germline, CDR1 SGHRS and CDR2 YFSETQ. The V and J ends lost 4 bases and 2 bases respectively, with 15 bases between them. CDR3 length equals 16 residues.

The chain is built from TRBV15 and TRBJ2-1; TRBD1 matches at 9 bases. Trimming cost V 4 bases and J 3 bases; bases outside gene matches: 4. The CDR3 sequence is 15 residues long. The germline CDR1 and CDR2 sequences are LNHNV and YYDKDF (reference sequence). The CDR3 loop is CATSTRDRVYNEQFF. The CDR3 nucleotides read TGTGCCACCAGCACCCGGGACAGGGTCTACAATGAGCAGTTCTTC.

The chain combines TRBV9 with TRBJ2-7; D may match TRBD1 or TRBD2 (5 bases each). This CDR3 is 17 amino acids long. V lost 0 bases and J 2 bases, leaving 18 bases between the germline ends. CDR1 and CDR2 (germline): SGDLS, YYNGEE. CDR3 residues: CASSVAEGTVRPYEQYF. In nucleotides, the CDR3 is TGTGCCAGCAGCGTAGCAGAAGGGACGGTGCGTCCCTACGAGCAGTACTTC. Using reference TRBV9 and TRBJ2-7 for the parts outside the CDR3, the full variable domain is DSGVTQTPKHLITATGQRVTLRCSPRSGDLSVYWYQQSLDQGLQFLIQYYNGEERAKGNILERFSAQQFPDLHSELNLSSLELGDSALYFCASSVAEGTVRPYEQYFGPGTRLTVT.

This clonotype was seen a handful of times. The chain joins TRBV14 to TRBJ2-5, with D uncertain. The CDR3 is 11 amino acids. Per the germline V gene, CDR1 is SGHDN and CDR2 is FVKESK. The germline V and J ends were trimmed by 1 base and 7 bases, with 4 bases remaining between them. CDR3 nucleotide sequence: TGTGCCAGCAGCCAAGTGGCGACCCAGTACTTC. Translating gives CASSQVATQYF.

In its sample, this clonotype was seen a few times. CDR3 residues: CSASGLVASTDTQYF. The CDR3 DNA reads as TGCAGTGCTAGTGGGCTTGTAGCTAGCACAGATACGCAGTATTTT. This chain uses TRBV20-1 with TRBJ2-3, with D uncertain. The V end was cut by 3 bases, the J end by 0 bases, with 13 bases between. Germline CDR1 and CDR2: DFQATT and SNEGSKA (reference sequence). The CDR3 covers 15 residues.

The sample holds a few counts of this clonotype. The rearrangement uses TRBV20-1 and TRBJ1-2; 9 bases line up with TRBD1. The germline gives CDR1 DFQATT, CDR2 SNEGSKA (reference sequence). The CDR3 totals 16 residues. The V and J ends lost 4 bases and 7 bases, in that order; junction bases with no gene match: 16. As DNA, the CDR3 is TGCAGTGCTACTCAGAAAAACAGGGGGCTATCCGGTGGCTACACCTTC. Its protein is CSATQKNRGLSGGYTF.

V is TRBV28 and J is TRBJ2-7; unclear D gene. This CDR3 has 16 amino acids. V was clipped by 1 base and J by 1 base, with 14 bases between them. Germline V gene data show CDR1 as MDHEN and CDR2 as SYDVKM. The CDR3 nucleotides read TGTGCCAGCAGTTTATACCCAGGCAGCCTTTCCTACGAGCAGTACTTC. This sequence encodes CASSLYPGSLSYEQYF.

The chain links TRBV7-2 to TRBJ1-4, with TRBD1 matching over 9 bases. The V and J ends lost 5 bases and 6 bases, in that order; junction bases with no gene match: 7. The length of the CDR3 is 15 residues. From germline, CDR1 is SGHTA and CDR2 FQGNSA. The CDR3 spells CASSKAGTGYEKLFF. The CDR3 DNA is TGTGCCAGCAGCAAAGCCGGGACAGGGTATGAAAAACTGTTTTTT.

This clonotype was counted at least ten times. This sequence joins TRBV5-1 and TRBJ2-1; D unclear. The germline V gene has CDR1 SGHRS and CDR2 YFSETQ. This CDR3 has 15 amino acids. V lost 0 bases, J lost 2 bases, and 9 bases lay in between. CDR3 sequence: CASSLDGRAYNEQFF. CDR3 in DNA: TGCGCCAGCAGCTTGGACGGAAGGGCCTACAATGAGCAGTTCTTC.

Ten or more counts support this clonotype. The rearrangement joins TRBV12-3 or TRBV12-4 to TRBJ2-1; TRBD2 matches at 9 bases. J lost 4 bases, V lost 6 bases, and 7 bases had no gene match. The length of the CDR3 is 15 residues. The CDR3 region is CASRPAGGRYNEQFF. DNA for the CDR3: TGTGCCAGCAGACCAGCGGGGGGACGTTACAATGAGCAGTTCTTC.

This chain links TRBV6-6 with TRBJ1-1, with D possibly TRBD1 on 6 matching bases. The CDR3 runs 15 residues. The germline V gene has CDR1 MNHNY and CDR2 SVGAGI (reference sequence). Trimming cost V 6 bases and J 5 bases, with 19 bases left between them. The CDR3 bases are TGTGCCAGCAGGCAAGCGGGGGGCCGAGGTACTGAAGCTTTCTTT. As protein: CASRQAGGRGTEAFF.

The chain is built from TRBV20-1 and TRBJ1-1; TRBD1 might be the D (5 bases). The CDR3 spans 12 residues. Germline values: CDR1 DFQATT, CDR2 SNEGSKA (reference sequence). The V gene lost 7 bases and the J gene lost 4 bases, with 13 bases spanning the gap. The CDR3 protein is CSVTGGGTEAFF. DNA of the CDR3: TGCAGTGTTACGGGGGGGGGCACTGAAGCTTTCTTT.

This clonotype was recorded a few times. This chain uses TRBV27 with TRBJ2-2, with 7 bases matching TRBD2. The germline gives CDR1 MNHEY, CDR2 SMNVEV (reference sequence). The junction had 22 bases not matched to a gene; V was cut back by 10 bases and J by 2 bases. The CDR3 consists of 19 residues. For the CDR3, the DNA is TGTGCCACCTACTCCCCAAGTTGGGGGGGGGACTTAAACACCGGGGAGCTGTTTTTT. It is translated as CATYSPSWGGDLNTGELFF.

This clonotype was seen ten or more times. The J gene is TRBJ1-6, the V gene TRBV28; 7 positions match TRBD1. The germline V gene encodes CDR1 MDHEN and CDR2 SYDVKM. After removal of 5 bases from V and 7 bases from J, the junction contained 5 bases not matched to a gene. There are 14 residues in the CDR3. CDR3 sequence reads: CASSVDRANSPLHF. The CDR3 bases are TGTGCCAGCAGTGTAGACAGGGCGAATTCACCCCTCCACTTT.

This clonotype came up a few times. The CDR3: CASSPNRGPSNEKLFF. The CDR3 DNA reads TGTGCCAGCAGTCCCAATAGGGGGCCCTCTAATGAAAAACTGTTTTTT. The chain links TRBV12-3 or TRBV12-4 to TRBJ1-4, with 7 bases identical to TRBD1. The CDR3 has 16 amino acids. V lost 5 bases to trimming and J lost 3 bases; unmatched junction nucleotides: 9.

The CDR3 protein is CASSHRGRDTGELFF. Here the CDR3 DNA reads TGCGCCAGCAGCCACAGGGGTAGGGACACCGGGGAGCTGTTTTTT. This rearrangement joins TRBV4-3 to TRBJ2-2; the D gene is possibly TRBD1 (6 bases). CDR3 length: 15 residues. V was shortened by 3 bases and J by 3 bases, with 11 bases between the two germline ends. CDR1 is LGHNA, CDR2 YSLEER, per germline.

This clonotype was found a few times. The V and J genes are TRBV27 and TRBJ2-3, with 7 nucleotides matching TRBD2. Germline assignment: CDR1 MNHEY and CDR2 SMNVEV (reference sequence). With V trimmed by 2 bases and J by 2 bases, 7 bases remained unmatched. CDR3 length equals 16 residues. The CDR3 DNA follows: TGTGCCAGCAGTTTAGGGAGGGGCGGGAACACAGATACGCAGTATTTT. Protein product: CASSLGRGGNTDTQYF.

Notes on this clonotype: Germline and junction disagree at one end, which may indicate a read error. This chain joins TRBV20-1 and TRBJ2-1, with 14 bases lining up with TRBD2. From germline, CDR1 is DFQATT and CDR2 SNEGSKA (reference sequence). CDR3 length equals 18 residues. The CDR3 loop is CSAKDARLAGGPHNEQIF. CDR3 DNA: TGCAGTGCTAAGGACGCGCGACTAGCGGGAGGGCCTCACAATGAGCAGATCTTC.

V is TRBV3-1 and J is TRBJ1-6; the match to TRBD1 covers 10 bases. Germline V gene sequence: CDR1 LGHDT, CDR2 YNNKEL (reference sequence). CDR3 length: 16 amino acids. The ends lost 1 base at V and 4 bases at J; junction bases unmatched: 1. The CDR3: CASSQGGQGYNSPLHF. The CDR3 nucleotides are TGTGCCAGCAGCCAAGGGGGACAGGGGTATAATTCACCCCTCCACTTT.

The V gene is TRBV6-2 or TRBV6-3, the J gene TRBJ2-2; TRBD2 aligns across 8 bases. With 11 bases clipped from V and 0 bases from J, the junction kept 11 bases outside the gene matches. This CDR3 has 16 residues. Germline V gene sequence: CDR1 MNHEY, CDR2 SVGEGT. This CDR3 reads CAGASGSDTNTGELFF. CDR3 DNA: TGTGCCGGAGCAAGCGGGAGCGACACGAACACCGGGGAGCTGTTTTTT.

Note on this clonotype: Its ends do not fully match the called genes, so a read error is possible. The chain joins TRBV12-3 or TRBV12-4 to TRBJ2-4; D unresolved. The CDR3 sequence is 13 residues long. DNA for the CDR3: TGTGCCAGCAGTTTTGGAGCCAAAAACAGTCAGTACTTC. Translating it yields CASSFGAKNSQYF.

J is TRBJ2-1 and V is TRBV2, with 13 bases identical to TRBD2. The CDR3 totals 16 residues. The J segment lost 4 bases and the V segment lost 11 bases, leaving 11 bases of the junction unmatched. Germline V CDR1 and CDR2: SNHLY, FYNNEI. The CDR3 loop is CAFSFRTSGGYNEQFF. CDR3 sequence (DNA): TGTGCCTTCAGTTTTCGGACTAGCGGGGGTTACAATGAGCAGTTCTTC.

This clonotype was observed a few times. The chain recombines TRBV12-3 or TRBV12-4 with TRBJ2-5; D uncertain. This CDR3 has 13 residues. The V gene lost 3 bases and the J gene lost 1 base, with 6 bases spanning the gap. As DNA, the CDR3 is TGTGCCAGCAGTTTGAACAGCCAAGAGACCCAGTACTTC. Its protein is CASSLNSQETQYF.

This clonotype was observed a handful of times. The chain employs TRBV7-9 and TRBJ2-1; 10 bases line up with TRBD2. The germline V gene has CDR1 SEHNR and CDR2 FQNEAQ (reference sequence). With V trimmed by 0 bases and J by 1 base, 3 bases remained unmatched. This CDR3 has 17 residues. Here the CDR3 DNA reads TGTGCCAGCAGCTTAGCCCTGACTAGCGGGTCCTACAATGAGCAGTTCTTC. This codes for CASSLALTSGSYNEQFF.

This clonotype was seen only a few times. The V gene is TRBV4-3, the J gene TRBJ2-1, with a tentative D call TRBD2 (6 bases). Trimming cost V 0 bases and J 2 bases, with 17 bases left between them. There are 18 residues in the CDR3. Germline assignment: CDR1 LGHNA and CDR2 YSLEER. The CDR3 reads CASSQDEVAGRPYNEQFF. CDR3 sequence (DNA): TGCGCCAGCAGCCAAGATGAAGTGGCGGGGAGACCCTACAATGAGCAGTTCTTC.